The 14 T cell receptor beta chains below all came from one sample that was sequenced in a study of blood T cell repertoires in COVID-19. Clones were read by immunoSEQ multiplex PCR, and TCRdb kept only the in-frame ones, dropping some. The table has about 150,000 clones, 86% seen once; the top ten hold 5.5% to 7%. The sequenced material came from peripheral blood. The receptors shown here come from a middle-aged man with active or convalescent COVID-19.

This chain uses TRBV10-1 with TRBJ2-3; tentatively, D is TRBD2 (5 bases). There are 16 residues in the CDR3. V was trimmed by 2 bases and J by 2 bases, leaving 14 bases between them. Germline loops: CDR1 WNHNN, CDR2 SYGVQD (reference sequence). The CDR3: CASSEVREGNTDTQYF. DNA for the CDR3: TGCGCCAGCAGTGAGGTGAGGGAAGGAAACACAGATACGCAGTATTTT.

J is TRBJ2-3 and V is TRBV30, with D maybe TRBD1 (6 bases). The CDR3 loop spans 14 amino acids. V gave up 1 base and J gave up 0 bases, with 8 bases separating them. CDR1 is GTSNPN and CDR2 is SVGIG in the germline V gene (reference sequence). CDR3 nucleotides: TGTGCCTGGAGTGGGGGGCTCAGCACAGATACGCAGTATTTT. Protein: CAWSGGLSTDTQYF.

This chain connects TRBV15 to TRBJ1-1; D may be TRBD1 (6 bases). This CDR3 is built from 13 residues. V lost 7 bases and J 2 bases, leaving 11 bases between the germline ends. Germline CDR1 is LNHNV and CDR2 is YYDKDF (reference sequence). CDR3 sequence (DNA): TGTGCCACCACCACGGACAGAAACACTGAAGCTTTCTTT. As protein: CATTTDRNTEAFF.

The rearrangement uses TRBV6-6 and TRBJ2-1, with 9 bases aligning to TRBD1. Trimming cost V 4 bases and J 7 bases; bases outside gene matches: 8. The V gene's germline CDR1 is MNHNY and CDR2 SVGAGI (reference sequence). This CDR3 is built from 15 residues. CDR3 sequence reads: CASSSPGTGLNEQFF. The CDR3 nucleotides are TGTGCCAGCAGTTCCCCCGGGACAGGGTTGAATGAGCAGTTCTTC.

This rearrangement joins TRBV27 to TRBJ2-2, with unresolved D. The CDR3 spans 15 residues. Germline V gene sequence: CDR1 MNHEY, CDR2 SMNVEV (reference sequence). The germline V and J ends were trimmed by 6 bases and 1 base, with 12 bases remaining between them. CDR3 amino acids: CASRSSGWNTGELFF. CDR3 in DNA: TGTGCCAGCAGATCATCCGGTTGGAACACCGGGGAGCTGTTTTTT.

In its sample, this clone was seen a few times. The chain carries TRBV9 and TRBJ2-3; D ambiguous. Trimming took 1 base from V and 2 from J, leaving 5 bases between them. The V gene's germline CDR1 is SGDLS and CDR2 YYNGEE. CDR3 length: 13 residues. The DNA of the CDR3 is TGTGCCAGCAGCGTATCCCACACAGATACGCAGTATTTT. Protein product: CASSVSHTDTQYF.

This clone was detected only a few times. V usage is TRBV23-1 and J usage is TRBJ1-1; maybe TRBD1 (5 bases). TRBV23-1 is flagged as an ORF with uncertain function. The V end lost 2 bases, the J end lost 1 base, and 8 bases lay between the germline ends. The CDR3 is made up of 14 amino acids. The CDR3: CASSQDRQNTEAFF. CDR3 coding DNA: TGCGCCAGCAGTCAAGACAGACAGAACACTGAAGCTTTCTTT.

V is TRBV4-1 and J is TRBJ2-7; weak D call: TRBD1 (6 bases). This CDR3 is 17 amino acids long. V was shortened by 2 bases and J by 2 bases, with 19 bases between the two germline ends. CDR1 is MGHRA and CDR2 is YSYEKL in the germline V gene. The CDR3 DNA reads as TGCGCCAGCAGCCAAACAAACGACAGGTCCGGACCCTACGAGCAGTACTTC. Amino acid sequence: CASSQTNDRSGPYEQYF.

This sequence joins TRBV28 and TRBJ1-1, with TRBD1 identical over 12 bases. The CDR3 has 15 residues. Germline V CDR1 and CDR2: MDHEN, SYDVKM. Trimming cost V 7 bases and J 7 bases; bases outside gene matches: 10. The CDR3, as DNA: TGTGCCAGCAAGCGGGACAGGGGGCTATTCAGTGAAGCTTTCTTT. Residues: CASKRDRGLFSEAFF.

This chain connects TRBV29-1 to TRBJ2-3; 10 bases agree with TRBD2. Germline CDR1 and CDR2: SQVTM and ANQGSEA. This CDR3 region has 13 residues. V was clipped by 6 bases and J by 6 bases; unmatched bases: 6. The CDR3 is CSVSGTSADTQYF. DNA of the CDR3: TGCAGCGTCTCCGGGACTAGCGCGGATACGCAGTATTTT.

The genes are TRBV18 and TRBJ1-3; tentative D call: TRBD1 (5 bases). V lost 5 bases and J lost 0, with 11 bases in between. This CDR3 region has 15 residues. CDR1 and CDR2 (germline): KGHSH, LQKENI. The CDR3 DNA reads as TGTGCCAGCTCATCCGGGGACTACTCTGGAAACACCATATATTTT. Translated: CASSSGDYSGNTIYF.

This clone has just a few counts. The chain employs TRBV6-6 and TRBJ1-6; D is undetermined. Deletions cut 2 bases from V and 8 bases from J, with 7 bases between. The germline V gene encodes CDR1 MNHNY and CDR2 SVGAGI (reference sequence). The CDR3 is 13 amino acids. CDR3 in DNA: TGTGCCAGCAGTTACATGGAGGATTCACCCCTCCACTTT. Amino acids: CASSYMEDSPLHF.

V and J are TRBV11-3 and TRBJ1-5; TRBD1 might be the D (6 bases). The germline gives CDR1 SGHNT, CDR2 YENEEA. This CDR3 region has 13 residues. The V and J ends lost 3 bases and 6 bases respectively, with 9 bases between them. The CDR3 DNA reads TGTGCCAGCAGCTTTGGGACAAGTCAGCCCCAGCATTTT. Its translation is CASSFGTSQPQHF.

The chain is built from TRBV5-1 and TRBJ2-3; possible D gene TRBD2, 5 bases. V lost 0 bases and J 0 bases, leaving 14 bases between the germline ends. Per germline, CDR1 SGHRS and CDR2 YFSETQ. CDR3 length equals 17 residues. The DNA for the CDR3 is TGCGCCAGCAGCTTGGGGGCTAGCACCTCTAGCACAGATACGCAGTATTTT. Its translation: CASSLGASTSSTDTQYF.